These T cell receptor beta chains were read from a single sample in a study of read filtering for tumor transcriptome and immune sequencing. In TCRdb, the reads were re-called with MiXCR into one record per CDR3 protein. This table has fewer than 150,000 distinct CDR3 sequences, under 15% appearing once. Sequenced material: a population of CD138-negative cells sorted from bone marrow. These receptors all come from a donor aged 40 or older with multiple myeloma. The CDR3 runs from the conserved cysteine through the conserved F or W. D genes are given only for firm matches. Clone size appears in some rows only: once, few, many, or a class for an expanded clone.

TRBV6-6	few	TRBD1	TRBJ2-3	TGTGCCAGCCAAGCACAGGGGGAGGCAGATACGCAGTATTTT	CASQAQGEADTQYF
TRBV7-9	many	-	TRBJ2-2	TGTGCCAGCAGCTTACAGGGTGTTGACACCGGGGAGCTGTTTTTT	CASSLQGVDTGELFF
TRBV11-2	few	-	TRBJ2-1	TGTGCCAGCAGCTTAGGAAGCTACCCATACGATGAGCAGTTCTTC	CASSLGSYPYDEQFF
TRBV7-3	many	-	TRBJ1-5	TGTGCCAGCAGCTTAACGGGGGGGAGCAATCAGCCCCAGCATTTT	CASSLTGGSNQPQHF
TRBV12-3/TRBV12-4	few	-	TRBJ1-2	TGTGCCAGCAGTCTCCCCGCCCAATTCTATGGCTACACCTTC	CASSLPAQFYGYTF
TRBV7-2	many	-	TRBJ2-3	TGTGCCAGCAGCACGCCTAAAGCTGCAGATACGCAGTATTTT	CASSTPKAADTQYF
TRBV20-1	many	-	TRBJ2-3	TGCAGTGCTGGAACTTACACAGATACGCAGTATTTT	CSAGTYTDTQYF
TRBV27	many	TRBD1	TRBJ2-3	TGTGCCAGCAGCCCCGAGGGGGCTAGCACAGATACGCAGTATTTT	CASSPEGASTDTQYF
TRBV19	-	-	TRBJ1-5	TGTGCCAGTAGGTCTTTGGAGGGACCTAGCAATCAGCCCCAGCATTTT	CASRSLEGPSNQPQHF
TRBV6-1	many	-	TRBJ1-1	TGTGCCAGCAAGATGGACGGGACCACTGAAGCTTTCTTT	CASKMDGTTEAFF
TRBV5-1	many	-	TRBJ1-4	TGCGCCAGCAGCTTGGCCACCAGGGGTGGCGGAGAAAAACTGTTTTTT	CASSLATRGGGEKLFF
TRBV7-6	many	TRBD2	TRBJ2-5	TGTGCCAGCATCCTTGGGGCTAGCGGGGCTCAAGAGACCCAGTACTTC	CASILGASGAQETQYF
TRBV5-1	-	-	TRBJ2-3	TGCGCCAGCAGGTCTAGCCCTCAGAGCACAGATACGCAGTATTTT	CASRSSPQSTDTQYF
TRBV4-1	-	TRBD1	TRBJ2-7	TGCGCCAGCAGCTATCGACAGGGCTACGAGCAGTACTTC	CASSYRQGYEQYF
TRBV7-2	many	-	TRBJ1-2	TGTGCCAGCAGCTTAGAATCGACAGTAATCGCTTATGGCTACACCTTC	CASSLESTVIAYGYTF
TRBV20-1	many	TRBD2	TRBJ2-1	TGCAGTGCTAGTCCCCTAGCGGGAGGCACATCCTACAATGAGCAGTTCTTC	CSASPLAGGTSYNEQFF
TRBV7-2	-	-	TRBJ2-5	TGTGCCAGCAGCTCCAGACAGATTCAAGAGACCCAGTACTTC	CASSSRQIQETQYF
TRBV7-6	-	TRBD1	TRBJ1-2	TGTGCCAGCAGCCGCGGACAGGGGTACGGCTATGGCTACACCTTC	CASSRGQGYGYGYTF
TRBV7-9	many	TRBD1	TRBJ2-1	TGTGCCAGCAGCCCTCCGGGACAGGGAACGGCGGGAGCCTTCAATGAGCAGTTCTTC	CASSPPGQGTAGAFNEQFF
TRBV7-8	many	-	TRBJ2-7	TGTGCCAGCAGCTTAGCGCGACGGGGGAGCTACGAGCAGTACTTC	CASSLARRGSYEQYF
TRBV7-2	many	TRBD2	TRBJ2-5	TGTGCCAGCAGCTCCCTAGGGCTAGCGGAAGAGACCCAGTACTTC	CASSSLGLAEETQYF
TRBV7-2	many	TRBD1	TRBJ2-7	TGTGCCAGCAGCCCGACGGGACAGGTGGCCGACGAGCAGTACTTC	CASSPTGQVADEQYF
TRBV7-2	-	TRBD2	TRBJ2-7	TGTGCCAGCAGCCCCGGGACTAGCACCTTCGAGCAGTACTTC	CASSPGTSTFEQYF
TRBV6-5	many	-	TRBJ1-4	TGTGCCAGCAGTCCATACATTGCAACTAATGAAAAACTGTTTTTT	CASSPYIATNEKLFF
TRBV19	-	-	TRBJ2-2	TGTGCCACTCGGAACACCGGGGAGCTGTTTTTT	CATRNTGELFF
TRBV5-4	many	-	TRBJ1-6	TGTGCCAGCAGCTCGCTGAGAAATTCACCCCTCCACTTT	CASSSLRNSPLHF
TRBV5-1	many	TRBD1	TRBJ1-5	TGCGCCAGCAGTAACGGGACAGGGGCCGGCAATCAGCCCCAGCATTTT	CASSNGTGAGNQPQHF
TRBV20-1	many	TRBD2	TRBJ2-1	TGCAGTGCTAGAGATTACCTAGCGGGAGGGCGCCGGTTCTTC	CSARDYLAGGRRFF
TRBV18	many	TRBD2	TRBJ2-1	TGTGCCAGCTCACCTGGCGGGGGCTACAATGAGCAGTTCTTC	CASSPGGGYNEQFF
TRBV5-1	-	TRBD2	TRBJ2-5	TGCGCCAGCAGCCTGCGACTAGCGGAGTCACAAGAGACCCAGTACTTC	CASSLRLAESQETQYF
TRBV19	-	-	TRBJ1-3	TGTGCCAGTGCGGACTCCCATTCTCTAGGAAACACCATATATTTT	CASADSHSLGNTIYF
TRBV4-2	-	-	TRBJ2-3	TGTGCCAGCAGCCAAGACAGGGGGGACAACACAGATACGCAGTATTTT	CASSQDRGDNTDTQYF
TRBV20-1	many	-	TRBJ1-2	TGCAGTGCTAGCACTGTCTATGGCTACACCTTC	CSASTVYGYTF